The subject of this entry is one T cell receptor (beta chain). Its matching antigen is unknown. The CDR3 length is 15 residues. Germline CDR1 is SEHNR and CDR2 is FQNEAQ (reference sequence). Trimming took off 8 bases at V and 1 base at J, with 15 bases between the two ends. The data were obtained in a study of T cell responses to AZD1222 COVID-19 vaccine. General observations from the study: Repertoires were obtained solely post-peak T cell response. It should be noted that donors were predominantly white British and more often female, and clonal diversity was possibly underestimated.

Clones were read by immunoSEQ multiplex PCR, and TCRdb kept only the in-frame ones, dropping some. The data contain 150,000 to 200,000 clones, 88% of them singletons. The starting material was peripheral blood, obtained 28 days after the second AZD1222 dose. The sequence was collected from an adult who received the AZD1222 COVID-19 vaccine. This sequence joins TRBV7-9 and TRBJ1-3, with D perhaps TRBD1 (6 bases). Here the CDR3 reads CASGPGGSSGNTIYF. The DNA of the CDR3 is TGTGCCAGCGGCCCTGGGGGCTCATCTGGAAACACCATATATTTT.